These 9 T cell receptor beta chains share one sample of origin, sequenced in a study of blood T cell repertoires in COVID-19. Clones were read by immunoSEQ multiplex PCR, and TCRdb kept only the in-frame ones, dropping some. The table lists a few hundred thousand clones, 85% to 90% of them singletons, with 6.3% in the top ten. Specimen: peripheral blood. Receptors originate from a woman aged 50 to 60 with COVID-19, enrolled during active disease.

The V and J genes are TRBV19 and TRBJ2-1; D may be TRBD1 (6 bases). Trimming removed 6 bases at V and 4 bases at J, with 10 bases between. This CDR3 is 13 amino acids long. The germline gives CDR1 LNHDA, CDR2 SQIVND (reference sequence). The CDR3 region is CASRDRPYNEQFF. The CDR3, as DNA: TGTGCCAGTAGGGACAGACCATACAATGAGCAGTTCTTC.

The DNA of the CDR3 is TGCGCCAGCAGCCAAGATACCTACCCGCAGGGAAGGTATCAGCCCCAGCATTTT. It is translated as CASSQDTYPQGRYQPQHF. V and J are TRBV4-1 and TRBJ1-5; TRBD1 is a possible D gene (5 bases). The length of the CDR3 is 18 residues. V was clipped by 0 bases and J by 5 bases, with 20 bases between them. Germline CDR1 reads MGHRA; CDR2 reads YSYEKL.

The CDR3, as DNA: TGTGCCACTTCACGGCGGGGGGCCGAAAATCAGCCCCAGCATTTT. Translated: CATSRRGAENQPQHF. This chain uses TRBV19 with TRBJ1-5; D may be TRBD1 (6 bases). V lost 10 bases and J lost 4, with 20 bases in between. Germline V lookup: CDR1 LNHDA, CDR2 SQIVND (reference sequence). The CDR3 is 15 amino acids.

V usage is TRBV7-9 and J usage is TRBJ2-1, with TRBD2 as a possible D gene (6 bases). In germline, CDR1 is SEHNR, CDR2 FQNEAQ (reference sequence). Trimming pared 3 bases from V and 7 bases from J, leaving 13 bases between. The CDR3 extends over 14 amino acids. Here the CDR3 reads CASSFQPGVNEQFF. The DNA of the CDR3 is TGTGCCAGCAGCTTTCAACCGGGAGTAAATGAGCAGTTCTTC.

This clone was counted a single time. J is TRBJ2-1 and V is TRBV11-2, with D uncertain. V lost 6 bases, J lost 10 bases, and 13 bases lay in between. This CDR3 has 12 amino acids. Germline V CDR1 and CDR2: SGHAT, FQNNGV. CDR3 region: CASRRTELEQFF. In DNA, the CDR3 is TGTGCCAGCAGACGAACAGAATTGGAGCAGTTCTTC.

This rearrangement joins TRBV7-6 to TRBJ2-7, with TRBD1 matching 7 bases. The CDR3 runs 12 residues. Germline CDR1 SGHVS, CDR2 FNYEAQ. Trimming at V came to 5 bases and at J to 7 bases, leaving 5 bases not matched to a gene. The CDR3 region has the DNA TGTGCCAGCAGCCTAAGGGGGCATGAGCAGTACTTC. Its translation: CASSLRGHEQYF.

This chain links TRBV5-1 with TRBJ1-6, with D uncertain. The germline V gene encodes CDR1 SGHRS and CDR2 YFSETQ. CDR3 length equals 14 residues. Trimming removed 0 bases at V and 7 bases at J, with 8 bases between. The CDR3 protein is CASSLGGYNSPLHF. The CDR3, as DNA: TGCGCCAGCAGCTTGGGAGGCTACAATTCACCCCTCCACTTT.

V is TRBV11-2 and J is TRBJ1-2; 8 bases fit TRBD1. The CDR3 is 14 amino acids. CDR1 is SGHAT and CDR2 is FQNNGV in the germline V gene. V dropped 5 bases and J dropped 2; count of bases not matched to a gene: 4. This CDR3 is CASSRAGGNYGYTF. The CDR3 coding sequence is TGTGCCAGCAGCAGGGCAGGGGGCAACTATGGCTACACCTTC.

As DNA, the CDR3 is TGTGCCAGTAGCAAAGACAGGGCGGGTTATGCGGGGGGCTACACCTTC. It encodes CASSKDRAGYAGGYTF. The chain has TRBV19 and TRBJ1-2; TRBD1 matches 7 bases. The CDR3 has 16 amino acids. The germline V gene encodes CDR1 LNHDA and CDR2 SQIVND (reference sequence). J gave up 8 bases and V 6 bases, and 18 bases lay outside the gene matches.